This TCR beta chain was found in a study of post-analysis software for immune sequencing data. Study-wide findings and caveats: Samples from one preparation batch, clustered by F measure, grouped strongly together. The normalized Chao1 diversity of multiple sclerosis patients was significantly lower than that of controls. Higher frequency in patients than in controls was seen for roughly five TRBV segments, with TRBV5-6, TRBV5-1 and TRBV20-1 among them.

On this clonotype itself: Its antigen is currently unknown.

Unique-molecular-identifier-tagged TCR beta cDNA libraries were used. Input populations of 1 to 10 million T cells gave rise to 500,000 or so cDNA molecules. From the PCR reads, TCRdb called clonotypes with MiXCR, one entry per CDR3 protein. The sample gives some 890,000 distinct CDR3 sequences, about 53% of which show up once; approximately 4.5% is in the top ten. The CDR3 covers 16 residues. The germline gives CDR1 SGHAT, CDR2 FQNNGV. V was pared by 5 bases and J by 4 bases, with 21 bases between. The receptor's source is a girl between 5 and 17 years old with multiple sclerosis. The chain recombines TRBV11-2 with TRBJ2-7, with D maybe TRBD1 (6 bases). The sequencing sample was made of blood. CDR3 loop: CASSQQGFPSSYEQYF. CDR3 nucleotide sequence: TGTGCCAGCAGCCAACAGGGATTCCCTTCCTCTTACGAGCAGTACTTC. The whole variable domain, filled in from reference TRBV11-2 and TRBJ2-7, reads EAGVAQSPRYKIIEKRQSVAFWCNPISGHATLYWYQQILGQGPKLLIQFQNNGVVDDSQLPKDRFSAERLKGVDSTLKIQPAKLEDSAVYLCASSQQGFPSSYEQYFGPGTRLTVT.